This T cell receptor beta chain was sequenced in a study of technical replicates of blood from several donors (dated 2017 in TCRdb). The germline V gene provides CDR1 SNHLY and CDR2 FYNNEI. From its cysteine to its phenylalanine, the CDR3 spans 17 amino acids. The read is trimmed to its CDR3 DNA, 51 bases read in frame from base 1. V is cut by 0 bases and J by 5 bases, and the space between the germline ends is 17 bases. Regarding this clone: Its antigen remains unidentified. No per-base quality is available; no much larger clone lies one base away.

Library preparation used the immunoSEQ multiplex PCR assay. The table was pulled from immuneACCESS by TCRdb, which kept in-frame rearrangements only. Such tables lose some clones; where checked, under half of the loss comes from unresolved V genes, and the rest has no known cause. For this sample there are under 85,000 clones; 94% appear just once. The ten largest make up 0.25% to 0.3% of the sample. Sequencing input: T cells isolated from PBMCs. The chain is encoded by TRBV2 joined to TRBJ1-5; a confident D gene designation cannot be given. The TCR was taken from a human donor in good health. CDR3 protein: CASSEALLQLAHQPQHF. The DNA reads as follows: TGTGCCAGCAGTGAAGCGCTTCTGCAGTTGGCCCATCAGCCCCAGCATTTT.